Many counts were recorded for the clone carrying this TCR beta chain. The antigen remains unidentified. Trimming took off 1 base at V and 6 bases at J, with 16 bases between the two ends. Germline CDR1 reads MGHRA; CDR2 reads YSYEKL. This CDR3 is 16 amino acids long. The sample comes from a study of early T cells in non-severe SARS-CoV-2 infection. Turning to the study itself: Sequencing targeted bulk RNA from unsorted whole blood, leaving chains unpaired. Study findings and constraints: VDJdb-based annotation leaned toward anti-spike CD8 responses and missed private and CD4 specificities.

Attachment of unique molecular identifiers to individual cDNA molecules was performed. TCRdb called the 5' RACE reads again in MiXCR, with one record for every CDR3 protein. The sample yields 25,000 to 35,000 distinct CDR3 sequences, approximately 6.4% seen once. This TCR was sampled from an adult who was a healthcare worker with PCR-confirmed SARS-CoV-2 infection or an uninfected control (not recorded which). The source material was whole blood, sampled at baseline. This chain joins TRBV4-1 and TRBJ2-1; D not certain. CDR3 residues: CASSQAADYASNEQFF. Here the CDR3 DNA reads TGCGCCAGCAGCCAAGCAGCAGATTATGCAAGCAATGAGCAGTTCTTC.